Below, one T cell receptor (beta chain) is given with its context. The antigen is unknown. This sample stems from a study of a mutant IDH1 vaccine in newly diagnosed glioma. About the study: Earlier therapy was either radiotherapy, temozolomide, or both, and most got both. Study-level results: Detectable vaccine-induced immune responses arose in around 93% of patients.

Regarding time point: week 35, safety follow-up. Vaccinated patients received 300 ug of mutant IDH1 20-mer peptide per dose, with topical imiquimod. The astrocytomas were IDH1-mutant, ATRX-negative, and WHO grade 3 or 4. Libraries were prepared by immunoSEQ multiplex PCR; TCRdb keeps only in-frame clonotypes and omits some of them. The table has about 32,000 clones, approximately 79% seen once. The source material was PBMCs, sampled from a glioma patient whose treatment included an IDH1 peptide vaccine. This receptor was identified in a woman aged 30 to 39 with glioma. Some clones in this sample may be carry-over from other donors' samples.

CDR3 in amino acids: CSVEVLAGGSTQYF. CDR3 sequence (DNA): TGCAGCGTTGAAGTACTAGCGGGAGGATCTACCCAGTACTTC. V usage is TRBV29-1 and J usage is TRBJ2-5; 12 bases fit TRBD2. This CDR3 region has 14 residues. From germline, CDR1 is SQVTM and CDR2 ANQGSEA. V shed 1 base, J shed 8 bases, and the junction held 5 bases outside the gene matches.